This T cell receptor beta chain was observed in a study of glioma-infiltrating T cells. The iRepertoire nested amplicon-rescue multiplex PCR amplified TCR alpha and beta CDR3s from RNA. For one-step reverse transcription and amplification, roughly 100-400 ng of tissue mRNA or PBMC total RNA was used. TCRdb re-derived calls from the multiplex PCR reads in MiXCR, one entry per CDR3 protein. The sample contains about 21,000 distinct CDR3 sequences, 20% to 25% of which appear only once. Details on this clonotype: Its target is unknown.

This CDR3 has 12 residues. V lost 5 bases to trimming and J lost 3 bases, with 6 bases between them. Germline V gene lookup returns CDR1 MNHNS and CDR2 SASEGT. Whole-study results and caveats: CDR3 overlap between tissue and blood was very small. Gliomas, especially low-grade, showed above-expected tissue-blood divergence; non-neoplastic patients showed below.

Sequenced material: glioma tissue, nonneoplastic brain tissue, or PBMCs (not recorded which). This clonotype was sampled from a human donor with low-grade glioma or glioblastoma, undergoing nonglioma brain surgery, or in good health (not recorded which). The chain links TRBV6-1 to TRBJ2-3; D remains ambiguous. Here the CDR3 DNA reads TGTGCCAGCAGTACCAGGACAGATACGCAGTATTTT. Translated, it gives CASSTRTDTQYF.